This T cell receptor beta chain derives from a study of cytomegalovirus exposure and HLA in healthy donors. The wider study: The approximately 680 first-cohort repertoires and the approximately 110 validation repertoires shared the same platform, a later analysis reported.

Sequenced by immunoSEQ multiplex PCR; TCRdb stores in-frame clones only, minus some. Here the sample spans 66,000 or so clones, approximately 97% being singletons. Points from the study as a whole: Researchers catalogued under 200 TCR beta chains as cytomegalovirus-associated. Reportedly, diagnosis of cytomegalovirus status by the classifier showed high specificity and sensitivity. TCR sequences were mostly rare, though some public TCRs occurred in many donors.

Germline V lookup: CDR1 SGHAT, CDR2 FQNNGV. Trimming removed 10 bases at V and 3 bases at J, with 19 bases between. There are 14 residues in the CDR3. A word on this clone: Its cognate antigen is unknown.

This chain links TRBV11-2 with TRBJ2-7, with D possibly being TRBD1 (6 bases). Specimen: PBMCs. The source of this sequence is a woman in her late teens or twenties in good health and CMV-seropositive. The CDR3 nucleotides read TGTGCCACCCCGGTACAGGGTAGGGGCTACGAGCAGTACTTC. As protein: CATPVQGRGYEQYF.